The 6 T cell receptor beta chains below come from one sample, sequenced in a study of naive and memory T cell subsets. Both TRBC1 and TRBC2 were covered by a beta constant-region primer of two equimolar oligonucleotides. The ligated cDNA underwent four PCR rounds using SP2 and nested alpha and beta constant-region primers. TCRdb ran MiXCR on the UMI-ligation and nested PCR reads and lists one entry per CDR3 protein. Of approximately 90,000 distinct CDR3 sequences in the sample, 11% were seen once. Study results and caveats: A few larger clonotypes appeared in naive repertoires, especially CD8, possibly memory cells re-expressing CD45RA.

No antigen has been assigned to these receptors. Sequenced sample: naive CD4+ T cells from blood. The origin of the receptors is a human donor in good health.

This clonotype was recorded many times. The rearrangement joins TRBV25-1 to TRBJ2-1, with D perhaps assigned TRBD1 or TRBD2 (5 bases each). Germline loops: CDR1 MGHDK, CDR2 SYGVNS. This CDR3 contains 16 residues. The V gene lost 2 bases and the J gene lost 8 bases, with 19 bases spanning the gap. CDR3 sequence (DNA): TGTGCCAGCAGTGAAATGTGGGGGTATGGAAGGGATGAGCAGTTCTTC. It encodes CASSEMWGYGRDEQFF.

This clonotype has only a few counts. V usage is TRBV20-1 and J usage is TRBJ2-7; 10 nucleotides align to TRBD2. CDR1 DFQATT and CDR2 SNEGSKA come from the germline V gene (reference sequence). V dropped 4 bases and J dropped 2; count of bases not matched to a gene: 2. This CDR3 comprises 13 residues. The CDR3 protein is CSANLAGAYEQYF. The CDR3 DNA reads TGCAGTGCTAACCTAGCGGGGGCCTACGAGCAGTACTTC.

The chain has TRBV7-2 and TRBJ1-5; D is unresolved. This CDR3 is 15 amino acids long. CDR1 and CDR2 from the germline V gene are SGHTA and FQGNSA. V was trimmed by 1 base and J by 4 bases, leaving 11 bases between them. In nucleotides, the CDR3 is TGTGCCAGCAGCTTAGTGACCGGACTTAATCAGCCCCAGCATTTT. Translating gives CASSLVTGLNQPQHF.

The V call is TRBV25-1, the J call TRBJ2-1; D perhaps matches TRBD2 (5 bases). This CDR3 contains 20 residues. V was pared by 1 base and J by 7 bases, with 29 bases between. Germline CDR1 and CDR2: MGHDK and SYGVNS. CDR3 residues: CASSELIPLTRRARANEQFF. The CDR3 DNA reads as TGTGCCAGCAGTGAATTAATACCCCTGACCAGGCGGGCCAGAGCGAATGAGCAGTTCTTC.

The genes are TRBV4-1 and TRBJ2-7; 12 bases are shared with TRBD1. CDR1 is MGHRA and CDR2 is YSYEKL in the germline V gene. The CDR3 runs 16 residues. Trimming cost V 6 bases and J 4 bases; bases outside gene matches: 10. Here the CDR3 reads CASRPTRDRGRYEQYF. The CDR3 nucleotides read TGCGCCAGCAGACCTACCCGGGACAGGGGGCGTTACGAGCAGTACTTC.

This clonotype showed up many times. The rearrangement uses TRBV29-1 and TRBJ2-1; 8 bases agree with TRBD2. The germline V gene has CDR1 SQVTM and CDR2 ANQGSEA. V lost 4 bases, J lost 1 base, and 6 bases stayed unmatched. There are 15 residues in the CDR3. DNA for the CDR3: TGCAGCGTTGTGGCGGGGGGTTTTTCCTACAATGAGCAGTTCTTC. Translation: CSVVAGGFSYNEQFF.